This T cell receptor beta chain was observed in a study of CD4 T cells in relation to SARS-CoV-2 and coronaviruses. Study-level information: PBMCs were cultured with antigen for roughly 11 days before TCR beta sequencing.

Unexposed donor CD4+ T cells date from about 2010-2018, before the COVID-19 pandemic. The cells were cultured for under 13 days before CD4+ T cells were isolated. TCRdb keeps only in-frame clones here, not all; method: immunoSEQ multiplex PCR. The sample comprises tens of thousands of clones, roughly 70% of which are singletons, and 9% to 15% rests with the top ten. The CDR3 spans 18 residues. Germline-derived CDR1 and CDR2 are SGHRS and YFSETQ. The ends lost 0 bases at V and 2 bases at J; junction bases unmatched: 11. Concerning this clone: Antigen unknown.

The origin of this receptor is a human donor in good health. The chain has TRBV5-1 and TRBJ2-3; 8 bases agree with TRBD2. The sequencing sample was made of CD4+ T cells from PBMCs, cultured in vitro. CDR3: CASSLASIGGGHTDTQYF. The CDR3 coding sequence is TGCGCCAGCAGCTTGGCTTCCATCGGCGGGGGGCACACAGATACGCAGTATTTT.